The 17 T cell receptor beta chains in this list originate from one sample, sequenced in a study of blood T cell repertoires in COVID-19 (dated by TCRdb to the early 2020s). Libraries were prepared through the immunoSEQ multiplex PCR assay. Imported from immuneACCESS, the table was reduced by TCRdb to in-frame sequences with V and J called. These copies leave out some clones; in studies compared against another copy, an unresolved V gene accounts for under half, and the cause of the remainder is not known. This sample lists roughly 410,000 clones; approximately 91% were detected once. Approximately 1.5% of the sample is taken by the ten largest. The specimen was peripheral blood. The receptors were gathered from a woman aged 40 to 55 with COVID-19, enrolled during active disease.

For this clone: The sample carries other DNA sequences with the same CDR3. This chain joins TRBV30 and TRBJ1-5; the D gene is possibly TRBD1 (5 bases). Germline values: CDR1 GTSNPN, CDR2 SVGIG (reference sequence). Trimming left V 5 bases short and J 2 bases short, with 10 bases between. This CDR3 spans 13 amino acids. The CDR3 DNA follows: TGTGCCTGGGGTCAAGGGGGCAATCAGCCCCAGCATTTT. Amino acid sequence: CAWGQGGNQPQHF. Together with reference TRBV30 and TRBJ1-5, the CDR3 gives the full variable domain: SQTIHQWPATLVQPVGSPLSLECTVEGTSNPNLYWYRQAAGRGLQLLFYSVGIGQISSEVPQNLSASRPQDRQFILSSKKLLLSDSGFYLCAWGQGGNQPQHFGDGTRLSIL.

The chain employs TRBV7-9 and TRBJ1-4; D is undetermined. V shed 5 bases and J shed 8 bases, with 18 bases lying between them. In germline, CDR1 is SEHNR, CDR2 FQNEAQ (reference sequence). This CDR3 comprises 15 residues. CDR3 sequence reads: CASSLMGGSGEKLFF. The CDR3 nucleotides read TGTGCCAGCAGCCTGATGGGAGGGTCCGGGGAAAAACTGTTTTTT.

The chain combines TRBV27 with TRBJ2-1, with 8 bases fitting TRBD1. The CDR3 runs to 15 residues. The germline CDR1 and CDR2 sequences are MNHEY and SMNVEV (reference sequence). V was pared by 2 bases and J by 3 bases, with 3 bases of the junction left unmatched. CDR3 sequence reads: CASSLPGGLYNEQFF. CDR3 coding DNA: TGTGCCAGCAGTTTACCAGGGGGCCTCTACAATGAGCAGTTCTTC.

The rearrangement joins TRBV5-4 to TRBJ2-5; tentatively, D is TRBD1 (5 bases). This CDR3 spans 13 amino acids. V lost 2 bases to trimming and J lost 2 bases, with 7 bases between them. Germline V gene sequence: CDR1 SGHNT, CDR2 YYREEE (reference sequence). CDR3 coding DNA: TGTGCCAGCAGCTTACAGGATCAAGAGACCCAGTACTTC. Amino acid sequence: CASSLQDQETQYF.

CDR3 DNA sequence: TGTGCCAGCTCACCACTCGGGACAGGGGCGCACGGGGAGCTGTTTTTT. Protein product: CASSPLGTGAHGELFF. The chain combines TRBV18 with TRBJ2-2, with TRBD1 matching over 10 bases. Germline CDR1 KGHSH, CDR2 LQKENI. V lost 1 base, J lost 7 bases, and 6 bases stayed unmatched. The CDR3 totals 16 residues.

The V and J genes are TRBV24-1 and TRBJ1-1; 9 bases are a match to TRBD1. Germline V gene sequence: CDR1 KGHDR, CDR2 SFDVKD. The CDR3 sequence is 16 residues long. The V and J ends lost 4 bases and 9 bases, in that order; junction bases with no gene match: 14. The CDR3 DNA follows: TGTGCCACCAGTGACAAGAACCTGGACAGGGGAGGGCAAGCTTTCTTT. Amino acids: CATSDKNLDRGGQAFF.

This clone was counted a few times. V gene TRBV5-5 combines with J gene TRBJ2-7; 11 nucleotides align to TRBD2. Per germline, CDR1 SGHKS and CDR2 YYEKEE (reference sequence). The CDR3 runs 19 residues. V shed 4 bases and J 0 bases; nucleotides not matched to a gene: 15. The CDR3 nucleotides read TGTGCCAGCAGCCGCGAACTAGCGGGGGCCCCGGGGAGCTCCTACGAGCAGTACTTC. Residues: CASSRELAGAPGSSYEQYF.

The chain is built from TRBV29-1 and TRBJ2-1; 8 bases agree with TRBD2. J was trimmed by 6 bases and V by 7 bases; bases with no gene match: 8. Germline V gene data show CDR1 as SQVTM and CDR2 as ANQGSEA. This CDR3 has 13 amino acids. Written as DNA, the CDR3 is TGCAGCGCCCCAAGCGGGAGTCCCAATGAGCAGTTCTTC. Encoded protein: CSAPSGSPNEQFF.

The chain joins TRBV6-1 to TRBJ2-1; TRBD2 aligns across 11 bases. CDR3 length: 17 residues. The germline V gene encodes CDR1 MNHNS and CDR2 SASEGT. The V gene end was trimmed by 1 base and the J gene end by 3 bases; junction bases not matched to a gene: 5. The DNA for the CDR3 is TGTGCCAGCAGTGAAGAAAAGGGACTAGCGGTCTACAATGAGCAGTTCTTC. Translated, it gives CASSEEKGLAVYNEQFF.

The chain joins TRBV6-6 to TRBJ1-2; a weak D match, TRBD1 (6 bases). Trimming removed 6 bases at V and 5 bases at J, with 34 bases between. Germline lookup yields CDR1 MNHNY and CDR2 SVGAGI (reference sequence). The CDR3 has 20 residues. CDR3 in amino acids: CASSRLPTTGPSLREYGYTF. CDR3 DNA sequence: TGTGCCAGCAGCCGCCTACCGACAACAGGGCCCTCTCTCCGGGAATATGGCTACACCTTC.

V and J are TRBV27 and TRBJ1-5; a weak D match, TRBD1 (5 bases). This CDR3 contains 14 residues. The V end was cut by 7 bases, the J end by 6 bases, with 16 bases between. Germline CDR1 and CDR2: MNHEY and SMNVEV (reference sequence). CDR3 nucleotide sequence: TGTGCCAGCAAGCAGGGTTTTTCAACTCAGCCCCAGCATTTT. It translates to CASKQGFSTQPQHF.

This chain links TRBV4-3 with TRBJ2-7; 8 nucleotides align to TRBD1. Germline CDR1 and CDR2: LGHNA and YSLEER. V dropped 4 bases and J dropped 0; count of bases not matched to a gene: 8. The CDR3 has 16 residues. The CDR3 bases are TGCGCCAGCAGCCTTTGGGTGACAGGGGTCTCCTACGAGCAGTACTTC. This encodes CASSLWVTGVSYEQYF.

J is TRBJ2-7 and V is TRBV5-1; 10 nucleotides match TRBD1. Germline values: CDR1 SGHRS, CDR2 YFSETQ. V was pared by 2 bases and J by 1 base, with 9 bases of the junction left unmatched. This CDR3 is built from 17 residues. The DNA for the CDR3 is TGCGCCAGCAGCTTTTTCGTCCCGGGACAGGGGTCCTACGAGCAGTACTTC. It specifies CASSFFVPGQGSYEQYF.

The CDR3 DNA follows: TGCAGCGTTGAGTCGGGGAGCGGCTACACCTTC. Residues: CSVESGSGYTF. The J gene is TRBJ1-2, the V gene TRBV29-1; the D is unclear. Trimming took off 3 bases at V and 8 bases at J, with 10 bases between the two ends. Per germline, CDR1 SQVTM and CDR2 ANQGSEA. The CDR3 is 11 residues long.

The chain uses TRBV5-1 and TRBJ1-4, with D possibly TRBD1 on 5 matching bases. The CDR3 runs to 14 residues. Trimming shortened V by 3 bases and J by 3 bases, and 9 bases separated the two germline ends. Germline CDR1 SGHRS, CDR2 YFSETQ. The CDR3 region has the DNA TGCGCCAGCAGCTCACAGGCGCCTAATGAAAAACTGTTTTTT. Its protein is CASSSQAPNEKLFF.

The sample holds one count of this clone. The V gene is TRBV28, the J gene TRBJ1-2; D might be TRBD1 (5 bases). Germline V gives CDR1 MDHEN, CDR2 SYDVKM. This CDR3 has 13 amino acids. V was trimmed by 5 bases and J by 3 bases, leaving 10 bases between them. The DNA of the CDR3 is TGTGCCAGCAGTCAGGGAGGCGACTATGGCTACACCTTC. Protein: CASSQGGDYGYTF.

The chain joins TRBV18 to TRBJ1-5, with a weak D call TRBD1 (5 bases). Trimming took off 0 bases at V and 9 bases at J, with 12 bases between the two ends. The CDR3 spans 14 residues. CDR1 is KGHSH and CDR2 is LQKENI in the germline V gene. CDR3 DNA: TGTGCCAGCTCACCACCCGGGGGGTCCGGGCCCCAGCATTTT. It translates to CASSPPGGSGPQHF.